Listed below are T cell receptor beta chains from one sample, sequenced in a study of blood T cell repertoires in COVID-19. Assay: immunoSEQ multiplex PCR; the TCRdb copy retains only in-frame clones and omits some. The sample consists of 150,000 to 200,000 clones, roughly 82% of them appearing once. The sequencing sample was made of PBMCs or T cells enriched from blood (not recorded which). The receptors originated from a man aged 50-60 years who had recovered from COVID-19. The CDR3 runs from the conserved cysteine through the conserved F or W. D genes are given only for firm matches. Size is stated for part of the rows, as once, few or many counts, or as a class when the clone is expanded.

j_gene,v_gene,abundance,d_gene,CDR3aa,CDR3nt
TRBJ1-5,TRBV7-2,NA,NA,CASSLEDRRDQPQHF,TGTGCCAGCAGCTTAGAGGACCGGAGGGATCAGCCCCAGCATTTT
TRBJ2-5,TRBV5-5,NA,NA,CASSSVPQETQYF,TGTGCCAGCAGCTCAGTCCCCCAAGAGACCCAGTACTTC
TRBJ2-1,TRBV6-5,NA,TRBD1,CASSGTGGRNEQFF,TGTGCCAGCAGCGGGACAGGGGGCCGAAATGAGCAGTTCTTC
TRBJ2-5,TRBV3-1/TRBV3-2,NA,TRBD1,CASSQTVDRGEGETQYF,TGTGCCAGCAGCCAAACCGTCGACAGGGGTGAAGGAGAGACCCAGTACTTC
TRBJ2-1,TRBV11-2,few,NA,CASSFVLLKSYNEQFF,TGTGCCAGCAGCTTTGTCCTACTGAAATCCTACAATGAGCAGTTCTTC
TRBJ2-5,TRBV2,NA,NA,CASSVGRVETQYF,TGTGCCAGCAGTGTGGGCAGGGTGGAGACCCAGTACTTC
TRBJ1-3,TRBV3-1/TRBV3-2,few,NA,CASSPDSFSGNTIYF,TGTGCCAGCAGCCCTGACAGTTTCTCTGGAAACACCATATATTTT
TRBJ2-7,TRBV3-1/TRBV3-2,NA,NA,CASSETWDTYYEQYF,TGTGCCAGCAGCGAAACGTGGGACACCTACTACGAGCAGTACTTC
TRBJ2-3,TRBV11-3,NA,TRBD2,CASSPRAGGPTDTQYF,TGTGCCAGCAGCCCCCGGGCGGGGGGTCCTACAGATACGCAGTATTTT
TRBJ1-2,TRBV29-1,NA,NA,CSVELGGWSGYTF,TGCAGCGTTGAATTAGGAGGTTGGTCTGGCTACACCTTC
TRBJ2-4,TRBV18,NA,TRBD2,CASSPVEGRGIQYF,TGTGCCAGCTCACCGGTGGAGGGGAGGGGCATTCAGTACTTC
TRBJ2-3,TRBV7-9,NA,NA,CASSLRLTDTQYF,TGTGCCAGCAGCCTAAGACTCACAGATACGCAGTATTTT
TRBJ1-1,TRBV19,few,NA,CASSTDINTEAFF,TGTGCCAGCAGCACAGACATTAACACTGAAGCTTTCTTT
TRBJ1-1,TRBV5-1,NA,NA,CASSPMTGNTEAFF,TGCGCCAGCAGCCCTATGACAGGGAACACTGAAGCTTTCTTT
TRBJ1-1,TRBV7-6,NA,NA,CASSLLGGNTEAFF,TGTGCCAGCAGCTTGCTCGGGGGGAACACTGAAGCTTTCTTT
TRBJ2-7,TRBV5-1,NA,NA,CASSLTERSYEQYF,TGCGCCAGCAGCTTAACAGAACGCTCCTACGAGCAGTACTTC
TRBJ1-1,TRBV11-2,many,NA,CASSHQENTEAFF,TGTGCCAGCAGCCATCAGGAGAACACTGAAGCTTTCTTT
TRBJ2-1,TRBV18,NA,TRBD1,CASSLGTGAYNEQFF,TGTGCCAGCTCACTAGGGACAGGGGCCTACAATGAGCAGTTCTTC
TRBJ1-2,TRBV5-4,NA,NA,CASSPSGARANYGYTF,TGTGCCAGCAGCCCCTCGGGTGCGCGAGCTAACTATGGCTACACCTTC
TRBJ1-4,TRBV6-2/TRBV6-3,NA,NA,CASRYRAQGEKLFF,TGTGCCAGCAGATACAGGGCGCAGGGGGAAAAACTGTTTTTT
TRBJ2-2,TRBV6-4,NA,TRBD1,CASRTGGGTGELFF,TGTGCCAGCAGGACAGGGGGCGGAACCGGGGAGCTGTTTTTT